These T cell receptor beta chains were read from a single sample in a study of shared clonotypes between healthy human individuals. Method: immunoSEQ multiplex PCR; TCRdb's copy keeps in-frame clones and lacks some. This table has 650,000 to 800,000 clones, 72% appearing once. The sample was memory CD4+ T cells sorted from blood. These receptors were collected from a woman in her twenties or thirties in good health. Both conserved end residues are part of each CDR3. D genes are given only for firm matches. Size values are once, few and many counts, or a class for expanded clones, and some rows have none.

size: NA; length: 13; J: TRBJ1-2; V: TRBV6-5; D: NA; DNA: TGTGCCAGCACTCGACTGGGGGGGTTGGGCTACACCTTC; CDR3: CASTRLGGLGYTF
size: NA; length: 13; J: TRBJ1-3; V: TRBV4-1; D: NA; DNA: TGCGCCAGCAGCCGGGACCCGGGAAACACCATATATTTT; CDR3: CASSRDPGNTIYF
size: NA; length: 16; J: TRBJ2-3; V: TRBV5-4; D: NA; DNA: TGTGCCAGCAGCTCAACCCCCGGGACTTCGTCCGGTACGCAGTATTTT; CDR3: CASSSTPGTSSGTQYF
size: NA; length: 16; J: TRBJ1-5; V: TRBV19; D: NA; DNA: TGTGCCAGCCGGGGGGAGGCCCTCCTAAGCAATCAGCCCCAGCATTTT; CDR3: CASRGEALLSNQPQHF
size: few; length: 16; J: TRBJ2-7; V: TRBV19; D: TRBD2; DNA: TGTGCCAGTAGGTCACCGGGACTAGCGGGACGTTACGAGCAGTACTTC; CDR3: CASRSPGLAGRYEQYF
size: NA; length: 13; J: TRBJ1-5; V: TRBV7-2; D: NA; DNA: TGTGCCAGCAGCGGATCAGACGATCAGCCCCAGCATTTT; CDR3: CASSGSDDQPQHF
size: few; length: 11; J: TRBJ2-1; V: TRBV5-1; D: NA; DNA: TGCGCCAGCAGCTTGTCCGATGAGCAGTTCTTC; CDR3: CASSLSDEQFF
size: NA; length: 14; J: TRBJ1-5; V: TRBV5-4; D: TRBD1; DNA: TGTGCCAGCAGCTTGGAACAGGGGGCCCAGCCCCAGCATTTT; CDR3: CASSLEQGAQPQHF
size: NA; length: 17; J: TRBJ2-1; V: TRBV9; D: NA; DNA: TGTGCCAGCAGCGTAGTTCGGGACCGATTCTCATACAATGAGCAGTTCTTC; CDR3: CASSVVRDRFSYNEQFF
size: NA; length: 15; J: TRBJ2-3; V: TRBV5-4; D: TRBD2; DNA: TGTGCCAGCAGCTTTTTAGCGGGGGAGGGAGATACGCAGTATTTT; CDR3: CASSFLAGEGDTQYF
size: NA; length: 16; J: TRBJ2-1; V: TRBV5-6; D: TRBD2; DNA: TGTGCCAGCAGCTCAGCGGGAGACCCTTATAGCAATGAGCAGTTCTTC; CDR3: CASSSAGDPYSNEQFF
size: few; length: 15; J: TRBJ1-1; V: TRBV6-1; D: TRBD1; DNA: TGTGCCAGCCTAACCGGACAGGGGACGAACACTGAAGCTTTCTTT; CDR3: CASLTGQGTNTEAFF
size: NA; length: 17; J: TRBJ1-4; V: TRBV6-1; D: NA; DNA: TGTGCCAGCAGTGAACTTTCCGGGTGGTCCGGAGGTGAAAAACTGTTTTTT; CDR3: CASSELSGWSGGEKLFF
size: few; length: 15; J: TRBJ2-5; V: TRBV25-1; D: TRBD2; DNA: TGTGCCAGCAGTGCCGGACTAGCGGGAATGGAGACCCAGTACTTC; CDR3: CASSAGLAGMETQYF
size: many; length: 12; J: TRBJ1-3; V: TRBV6-1; D: TRBD1; DNA: TGTGCCAGCAGGACAGGGGGTCGGTCCATATATTTT; CDR3: CASRTGGRSIYF
size: NA; length: 15; J: TRBJ2-1; V: TRBV9; D: TRBD2; DNA: TGTGCCAGCAGCGTAGGTGGGACTAGCGCCAATGAGCAGTTCTTC; CDR3: CASSVGGTSANEQFF
size: few; length: 16; J: TRBJ2-7; V: TRBV10-3; D: TRBD2; DNA: TGTGCCATCAGTGACGAGGGACTAGTGAGGAACTACGAGCAGTACTTC; CDR3: CAISDEGLVRNYEQYF